This TCR beta chain appears in the sequencing data of a study of graft-versus-host responses after intestinal transplantation. For the study at large: Recipients had transplants, and these were multivisceral, liver-intestinal, or isolated intestinal. Every transplant recipient was induced with anti-thymocyte globulin, then maintained on tacrolimus and steroids for two to three years. Study-wide points: Early after transplant, HvG declines were associated with peak levels of circulating GvH clones.

The V end lost 0 bases, the J end lost 3 bases, and 12 bases lay between the germline ends. The germline gives CDR1 GTSNPN, CDR2 SVGIG (reference sequence). The CDR3 spans 14 residues. Concerning this clone: What it binds is not known.

Some clones are missing from TCRdb's copy, which holds only in-frame ones; the method was immunoSEQ multiplex PCR. The sample holds tens of thousands of clones, approximately 94% seen once. This rearrangement joins TRBV30 to TRBJ2-7, with D possibly TRBD2 on 5 matching bases. Sequenced material: unstimulated CD4+ T cells sorted from spleen or lymph node cells, taken before transplant. This receptor was obtained from a human donor who was the organ donor for an intestinal transplant. CDR3 DNA: TGTGCCTGGAGTGTGGACTTGGCGGGCTACGAGCAGTACTTC. It yields the protein CAWSVDLAGYEQYF.